This passage covers 25 T cell receptor beta chains from one sample sequenced in a study of T cell responses to AZD1222 COVID-19 vaccine. The repertoire was sequenced with immunoSEQ multiplex PCR; TCRdb's copy has only in-frame clones and lacks some. Of roughly 140,000 clones listed, approximately 92% are singletons. Specimen: peripheral blood, collected on day 0 of AZD1222 vaccination. Every receptor here comes from an adult in good health.

V is TRBV11-2 and J is TRBJ2-1, with D tentatively TRBD2 (5 bases). Between the trimmed V and J ends, which lost 5 bases and 1 base, there was a span of 15 bases. CDR1 and CDR2 from the germline V gene are SGHAT and FQNNGV. The CDR3 consists of 16 residues. The CDR3 DNA sequence: TGTGCCAGCAGCACACATAGCGCGGAGTCCTACAATGAGCAGTTCTTC. It codes for CASSTHSAESYNEQFF. Supplemented by reference TRBV11-2 and TRBJ2-1, the full variable domain reads EAGVAQSPRYKIIEKRQSVAFWCNPISGHATLYWYQQILGQGPKLLIQFQNNGVVDDSQLPKDRFSAERLKGVDSTLKIQPAKLEDSAVYLCASSTHSAESYNEQFFGPGTRLTVL.

The rearrangement links TRBV30 to TRBJ1-4; no clear D gene. Trimming removed 3 bases at V and 8 bases at J, with 13 bases between. The CDR3 sequence is 13 residues long. Germline CDR1 reads GTSNPN; CDR2 reads SVGIG (reference sequence). The CDR3 DNA follows: TGTGCCTGGAGCCGGACGAGACGAGAAAAACTGTTTTTT. This sequence encodes CAWSRTRREKLFF.

The chain uses TRBV5-4 and TRBJ1-2; 8 nucleotides match TRBD1. CDR3 length equals 13 residues. V was pared by 5 bases and J by 7 bases, with 7 bases of the junction left unmatched. Germline lookup yields CDR1 SGHNT and CDR2 YYREEE (reference sequence). The CDR3 DNA reads TGTGCCAGCAGACTGGACAGGGTGGTTGGCTACACCTTC. It specifies CASRLDRVVGYTF.

This clone was seen only once. V and J are TRBV11-2 and TRBJ2-7; D is ambiguous. Between the trimmed V and J ends, which lost 2 bases and 3 bases, there was a span of 8 bases. The CDR3 runs 13 residues. From germline, CDR1 is SGHAT and CDR2 FQNNGV. The CDR3 DNA reads TGTGCCAGCAGCTTACGGGCCAACTACGAGCAGTACTTC. This translates into CASSLRANYEQYF.

The chain has TRBV5-1 and TRBJ2-6, with D hard to call. The germline CDR1 and CDR2 sequences are SGHRS and YFSETQ. This CDR3 contains 14 residues. V lost 4 bases, J lost 0 bases, and 5 bases lay in between. CDR3 nucleotide sequence: TGCGCCAGCAGCCAAGACTCTGGGGCCAACGTCCTGACTTTC. The encoded protein is CASSQDSGANVLTF.

The J gene is TRBJ2-6, the V gene TRBV2; D may be TRBD2 (5 bases). Germline-derived CDR1 and CDR2 are SNHLY and FYNNEI. The V and J ends lost 2 bases and 2 bases respectively, with 7 bases between them. This CDR3 comprises 15 residues. This CDR3 reads CASSELGAGANVLTF. The CDR3 coding sequence is TGTGCCAGCAGTGAATTGGGAGCTGGGGCCAACGTCCTGACTTTC.

The chain joins TRBV7-3 to TRBJ2-5, with D unclear. Trimming left V 0 bases short and J 4 bases short, with 9 bases between. The length of the CDR3 is 14 residues. Germline CDR1 and CDR2: SGHTA and FQGTGA. The CDR3 spells CASSLTGRVETQYF. The DNA for the CDR3 is TGTGCCAGCAGCTTAACGGGAAGAGTAGAGACCCAGTACTTC.

The CDR3 is CASSLKPGQGYNEQFF. The CDR3 DNA follows: TGTGCCAGCAGCTTGAAACCGGGACAGGGGTACAATGAGCAGTTCTTC. The chain joins TRBV5-8 to TRBJ2-1, with 10 bases identical to TRBD1. The V gene end was trimmed by 1 base and the J gene end by 4 bases; junction bases not matched to a gene: 5. The CDR3 sequence is 16 residues long. The germline gives CDR1 SGHTS, CDR2 YDEGEE.

This clone was seen once. The chain joins TRBV4-1 to TRBJ1-5; TRBD1 might be the D (6 bases). Germline V CDR1 and CDR2: MGHRA, YSYEKL. V lost 1 base and J lost 1, with 8 bases in between. The CDR3 sequence is 15 residues long. CDR3 region: CASSQGTGSNQPQHF. For the CDR3, the DNA is TGCGCCAGCAGCCAAGGAACAGGGAGCAATCAGCCCCAGCATTTT.

V is TRBV27 and J is TRBJ2-7; D is unresolved. The length of the CDR3 is 10 residues. V lost 3 bases and J 6 bases, leaving 3 bases between the germline ends. CDR1 MNHEY and CDR2 SMNVEV come from the germline V gene (reference sequence). In nucleotides, the CDR3 is TGTGCCAGCAGTTTCTCCGAGCAGTACTTC. Translated, it gives CASSFSEQYF.

The chain employs TRBV15 and TRBJ2-7; D gene unclear. Trimming took off 3 bases at V and 0 bases at J, with 15 bases between the two ends. The length of the CDR3 is 16 residues. The germline V gene has CDR1 LNHNV and CDR2 YYDKDF (reference sequence). DNA for the CDR3: TGTGCCACCAGCAGCTACCCGGGCCAGTCCTCCTACGAGCAGTACTTC. It yields the protein CATSSYPGQSSYEQYF.

The chain has TRBV5-1 and TRBJ1-2; TRBD1 agrees at 7 bases. Germline lookup yields CDR1 SGHRS and CDR2 YFSETQ. The CDR3 is made up of 14 amino acids. V was clipped by 2 bases and J by 4 bases; unmatched bases: 5. The CDR3 reads CASSFNSGGYGYTF. CDR3 DNA: TGCGCCAGCAGCTTTAACTCAGGGGGCTATGGCTACACCTTC.

This rearrangement joins TRBV6-2 or TRBV6-3 to TRBJ1-1; D gene uncertain. The ends were cut back, 6 bases at V and 0 bases at J, with 11 bases in the middle. Germline assignment: CDR1 MNHEY and CDR2 SVGEGT. The CDR3 is 14 amino acids. The CDR3 is CASSQTPVNTEAFF. For the CDR3, the DNA is TGTGCCAGCAGCCAAACCCCGGTGAACACTGAAGCTTTCTTT.

V is TRBV18 and J is TRBJ2-3; TRBD2 matches 15 bases. V shed 5 bases and J 3 bases; nucleotides not matched to a gene: 9. The CDR3 has 18 amino acids. The germline gives CDR1 KGHSH, CDR2 LQKENI. CDR3 coding DNA: TGTGCCAGCTCATCCCCGGGGACTAGCGGGAGGCCTACAGATACGCAGTATTTT. Its translation: CASSSPGTSGRPTDTQYF. Based on the CDR3 plus reference TRBV18 and TRBJ2-3, the full variable domain is NAGVMQNPRHLVRRRGQEARLRCSPMKGHSHVYWYRQLPEEGLKFMVYLQKENIIDESGMPKERFSAEFPKEGPSILRIQQVVRGDSAAYFCASSSPGTSGRPTDTQYFGPGTRLTVL.

V usage is TRBV5-1 and J usage is TRBJ2-1, with a tentative D call TRBD1 (6 bases). The germline V and J ends were trimmed by 4 bases and 7 bases, with 9 bases remaining between them. There are 12 residues in the CDR3. Germline V gives CDR1 SGHRS, CDR2 YFSETQ. In DNA, the CDR3 is TGCGCCAGCAGCCTCCAGGGGAATGAGCAGTTCTTC. Translating gives CASSLQGNEQFF. Supplemented by reference TRBV5-1 and TRBJ2-1, the full variable domain reads KAGVTQTPRYLIKTRGQQVTLSCSPISGHRSVSWYQQTPGQGLQFLFEYFSETQRNKGNFPGRFSGRQFSNSRSEMNVSTLELGDSALYLCASSLQGNEQFFGPGTRLTVL.

The chain couples TRBV11-2 to TRBJ1-2; TRBD1 matches at 7 bases. The V gene end was trimmed by 4 bases and the J gene end by 4 bases; junction bases not matched to a gene: 9. This CDR3 region has 15 residues. Per the germline V gene, CDR1 is SGHAT and CDR2 is FQNNGV. As DNA, the CDR3 is TGTGCCAGCAGCTCCCCCAGACAGGGTGGCTATGGCTACACCTTC. Amino acid sequence: CASSSPRQGGYGYTF.

The chain has TRBV7-2 and TRBJ1-1; TRBD1 is a possible D gene (5 bases). From germline, CDR1 is SGHTA and CDR2 FQGNSA. Trimming left V 4 bases short and J 7 bases short, with 16 bases between. CDR3 length: 14 amino acids. The CDR3 here is CASSSSGQINEAFF. DNA of the CDR3: TGTGCCAGCAGCTCCTCGGGGCAGATTAATGAAGCTTTCTTT.

V usage is TRBV19 and J usage is TRBJ2-3, with D possibly being TRBD1 or TRBD2 (5 bases each). V lost 5 bases, J lost 2 bases, and 14 bases lay in between. Germline CDR1 and CDR2: LNHDA and SQIVND (reference sequence). This CDR3 has 15 residues. The CDR3 sequence is CASSAGTSPTDTQYF. The CDR3 DNA is TGTGCCAGTAGTGCCGGGACGTCCCCCACAGATACGCAGTATTTT. The full variable domain, rest sourced from reference TRBV19 and TRBJ2-3, is DGGITQSPKYLFRKEGQNVTLSCEQNLNHDAMYWYRQDPGQGLRLIYYSQIVNDFQKGDIAEGYSVSREKKESFPLTVTSAQKNPTAFYLCASSAGTSPTDTQYFGPGTRLTVL.

The rearrangement uses TRBV3-1 (or the pseudogene TRBV3-2) and TRBJ2-3, with 7 bases matching TRBD2. This CDR3 has 15 amino acids. J was trimmed by 2 bases and V by 6 bases; bases with no gene match: 8. Germline lookup yields CDR1 LGHDT and CDR2 YNNKEL (reference sequence). The CDR3 nucleotides read TGTGCCAGCAGTCCTACTAGCGCGCCCACAGATACGCAGTATTTT. Protein product: CASSPTSAPTDTQYF.

The chain links TRBV5-6 to TRBJ1-1; tentatively, D is TRBD1 (5 bases). V was cut by 3 bases and J by 2 bases, with 11 bases left in between. CDR1 is SGHDT, CDR2 YYEEEE, per germline. CDR3 size: 14 residues. DNA for the CDR3: TGTGCCAGCAGCTCCATGGGGGGAAACACTGAAGCTTTCTTT. Translation gives CASSSMGGNTEAFF.

The chain links TRBV15 to TRBJ2-3; no reliable D call. The germline gives CDR1 LNHNV, CDR2 YYDKDF (reference sequence). This CDR3 has 15 residues. V lost 1 base and J lost 2, with 10 bases in between. CDR3 nucleotide sequence: TGTGCCACCAGCAGAGCGCGGTGGTCCACAGATACGCAGTATTTT. Translating gives CATSRARWSTDTQYF.

With regard to this clone: The same CDR3 also results from other DNA sequences found in this sample. The genes are TRBV30 and TRBJ1-5, with D uncertain. The germline gives CDR1 GTSNPN, CDR2 SVGIG (reference sequence). V was trimmed by 0 bases and J by 7 bases, leaving 10 bases between them. The CDR3 covers 13 residues. For the CDR3, the DNA is TGTGCCTGGAGTGTAAAACCAGACCAGCCCCAGCATTTT. Its protein product is CAWSVKPDQPQHF.

This chain links TRBV27 with TRBJ2-6; maybe TRBD1 (5 bases). Between the trimmed V and J ends, which lost 7 bases and 1 base, there was a span of 14 bases. This CDR3 is 16 amino acids long. Germline loops: CDR1 MNHEY, CDR2 SMNVEV (reference sequence). The CDR3 nucleotides are TGTGCCAGCAACCCAATAGGGGCTTCTGGGGCCAACGTCCTGACTTTC. The encoded protein is CASNPIGASGANVLTF.

Only a few counts were recorded for this clone. V usage is TRBV4-1 and J usage is TRBJ1-2, with D unresolved. The germline CDR1 and CDR2 sequences are MGHRA and YSYEKL. V gave up 4 bases and J gave up 3 bases, with 24 bases separating them. The CDR3 consists of 18 residues. The CDR3 protein is CASSRWELQTSRDYGYTF. In DNA, the CDR3 is TGCGCCAGCAGCCGTTGGGAACTCCAGACTAGTCGTGACTATGGCTACACCTTC.

This clone has a single count. The rearrangement joins TRBV2 to TRBJ2-5; 9 nucleotides agree with TRBD2. The CDR3 spans 12 residues. Per germline, CDR1 SNHLY and CDR2 FYNNEI. With V trimmed by 6 bases and J by 4 bases, 0 bases remained unmatched. Written as DNA, the CDR3 is TGTGCCAGCAGACTAGCGGGAGAGACCCAGTACTTC. This encodes CASRLAGETQYF.